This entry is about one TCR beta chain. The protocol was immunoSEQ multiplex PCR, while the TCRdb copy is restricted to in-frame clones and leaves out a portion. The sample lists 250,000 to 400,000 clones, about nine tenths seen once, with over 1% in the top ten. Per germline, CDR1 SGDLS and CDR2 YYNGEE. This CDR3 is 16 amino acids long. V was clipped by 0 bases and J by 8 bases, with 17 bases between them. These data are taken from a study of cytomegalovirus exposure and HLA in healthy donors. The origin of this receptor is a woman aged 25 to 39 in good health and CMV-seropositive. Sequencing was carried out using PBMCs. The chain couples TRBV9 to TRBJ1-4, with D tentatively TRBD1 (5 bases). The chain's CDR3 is CASSVGNSGSGEKLFF. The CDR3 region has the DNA TGTGCCAGCAGCGTAGGAAACTCAGGGTCCGGGGAAAAACTGTTTTTT.